These 21 T cell receptor beta chains originate from one sample sequenced in a study of shared clonotypes between healthy human individuals. The protocol was immunoSEQ multiplex PCR, while the TCRdb copy is restricted to in-frame clones and leaves out a portion. Among 2 million to 2.5 million clones listed, approximately 94% were seen once. Sequenced sample: naive CD4+ T cells sorted from blood. Regarding subset: CD45RA+ positively selected. Every receptor here comes from a man aged 18 to 29 in good health.

This chain links TRBV28 with TRBJ1-5; D is ambiguous. CDR1 is MDHEN and CDR2 is SYDVKM in the germline V gene. The CDR3 is made up of 15 amino acids. V lost 7 bases to trimming and J lost 1 base, with 14 bases between them. CDR3 loop: CASKAEGRSNQPQHF. CDR3 coding DNA: TGTGCCAGCAAGGCAGAGGGAAGAAGCAATCAGCCCCAGCATTTT.

The rearrangement joins TRBV5-1 to TRBJ2-1; 7 nucleotides align to TRBD2. The length of the CDR3 is 15 residues. CDR1 is SGHRS and CDR2 is YFSETQ in the germline V gene. With 0 bases clipped from V and 7 bases from J, the junction kept 7 bases outside the gene matches. The DNA for the CDR3 is TGCGCCAGCAGCTTGGGGGCCGGGACTACTAATGAGCAGTTCTTC. The encoded protein is CASSLGAGTTNEQFF.

The rearrangement uses TRBV27 and TRBJ2-2; 8 bases align to TRBD2. With 0 bases clipped from V and 2 bases from J, the junction kept 8 bases outside the gene matches. This CDR3 is built from 18 residues. The germline gives CDR1 MNHEY, CDR2 SMNVEV (reference sequence). The CDR3 DNA reads TGTGCCAGCAGTTTATCGTTCCCGGGGGGGCAAAACACCGGGGAGCTGTTTTTT. As protein: CASSLSFPGGQNTGELFF.

V is TRBV5-4 and J is TRBJ1-2, with D perhaps matching TRBD1 (6 bases). The CDR3 sequence is 18 residues long. CDR1 is SGHNT and CDR2 is YYREEE in the germline V gene (reference sequence). Trimming removed 1 base from V and 6 bases from J, with 25 bases in between. In DNA form, the CDR3 reads TGTGCCAGCAGCTTGTTTTACGGTCTGGGGCAGGGGAGTAATGGCTACACCTTC. The encoded protein is CASSLFYGLGQGSNGYTF.

The gene calls are TRBV18 and TRBJ2-1; 11 positions match TRBD2. J lost 4 bases, V lost 0 bases, and 11 bases had no gene match. Germline values: CDR1 KGHSH, CDR2 LQKENI. This CDR3 has 19 amino acids. The CDR3 here is CASSPPNSGGALGYNEQFF. For the CDR3, the DNA is TGTGCCAGCTCACCACCGAATAGCGGGGGGGCCCTAGGGTACAATGAGCAGTTCTTC.

This clone has a handful of counts. The same CDR3 arises from other DNA sequences in this sample as well. The chain couples TRBV7-2 to TRBJ2-7; D ambiguous. The ends were cut back, 2 bases at V and 3 bases at J, with 2 bases in the middle. This CDR3 region has 11 residues. Germline-derived CDR1 and CDR2 are SGHTA and FQGNSA. This CDR3 is CASSLSYEQYF. The CDR3 nucleotides read TGTGCCAGCAGCTTAAGCTACGAGCAGTACTTC.

The V gene is TRBV29-1, the J gene TRBJ2-2; D not resolved. The CDR3 is made up of 14 amino acids. CDR1 is SQVTM and CDR2 is ANQGSEA in the germline V gene. Trimming left V 6 bases short and J 2 bases short, with 13 bases between. The DNA for the CDR3 is TGCAGCGTCCGTAGTCCGGGTAACACCGGGGAGCTGTTTTTT. Translation: CSVRSPGNTGELFF.

The chain combines TRBV9 with TRBJ1-6; D is undetermined. CDR3 size: 14 residues. The germline V and J ends were trimmed by 4 bases and 6 bases, with 11 bases remaining between them. Germline CDR1 and CDR2: SGDLS and YYNGEE. CDR3 nucleotide sequence: TGTGCCAGCAGCCCCCGGGCCGCTAATTCACCCCTCCACTTT. Translating it yields CASSPRAANSPLHF.

V is TRBV9 and J is TRBJ2-3, with D uncertain. The germline V and J ends were trimmed by 7 bases and 0 bases, with 9 bases remaining between them. The length of the CDR3 is 13 residues. In germline, CDR1 is SGDLS, CDR2 YYNGEE. CDR3 protein: CASGRPSTDTQYF. DNA of the CDR3: TGTGCCAGCGGACGACCCAGCACAGATACGCAGTATTTT.

The chain joins TRBV11-1 to TRBJ2-7; D is tentatively TRBD1 or TRBD2 (5 bases each). Between the trimmed V and J ends, which lost 1 base and 5 bases, there was a span of 12 bases. CDR3 length: 14 amino acids. Germline V CDR1 and CDR2: SGHAT, FQDESV (reference sequence). This chain's CDR3 is CASSLVSRGHEQYF. Here the CDR3 DNA reads TGTGCCAGCAGCTTAGTTTCTCGGGGCCACGAGCAGTACTTC.

This CDR3 is CASSFEPVDTIYF. Written as DNA, the CDR3 is TGTGCCAGCAGCTTCGAACCGGTAGACACCATATATTTT. The chain couples TRBV11-2 to TRBJ1-3; D is unclear. CDR1 and CDR2 from the germline V gene are SGHAT and FQNNGV. The CDR3 extends over 13 amino acids. V gave up 3 bases and J gave up 8 bases, with 11 bases separating them.

V and J are TRBV4-1 and TRBJ1-3; D call uncertain. Germline V lookup: CDR1 MGHRA, CDR2 YSYEKL. The CDR3 is 17 amino acids. Trimming removed 0 bases at V and 0 bases at J, with 12 bases between. This chain's CDR3 is CASSQEGRVSSGNTIYF. CDR3 coding DNA: TGCGCCAGCAGCCAAGAAGGGCGGGTGAGCTCTGGAAACACCATATATTTT.

This chain connects TRBV10-2 to TRBJ2-1, with TRBD2 identical over 11 bases. J was trimmed by 0 bases and V by 4 bases; bases with no gene match: 5. This CDR3 spans 17 amino acids. Germline V gene data show CDR1 as WSHSY and CDR2 as SAAADI. The CDR3 loop reads CASSGLAGFSSYNEQFF. CDR3 nucleotides: TGCGCCAGCAGTGGACTAGCGGGATTCTCCTCCTACAATGAGCAGTTCTTC.

Turning to this clone: This same CDR3 is encoded by further DNA sequences in the sample. V gene TRBV18 combines with J gene TRBJ2-7; 7 bases agree with TRBD1. CDR1 and CDR2 from the germline V gene are KGHSH and LQKENI. After removal of 6 bases from V and 2 bases from J, the junction contained 7 bases not matched to a gene. There are 14 residues in the CDR3. The CDR3 reads CASSPSTGAYEQYF. The CDR3 DNA follows: TGTGCCAGCTCTCCGAGCACAGGGGCCTACGAGCAGTACTTC. The entire variable domain, with the rest obtained from reference TRBV18 and TRBJ2-7, is as follows: NAGVMQNPRHLVRRRGQEARLRCSPMKGHSHVYWYRQLPEEGLKFMVYLQKENIIDESGMPKERFSAEFPKEGPSILRIQQVVRGDSAAYFCASSPSTGAYEQYFGPGTRLTVT.

The J gene is TRBJ2-2, the V gene TRBV10-3; D uncertain. Germline CDR1 reads ENHRY; CDR2 reads SYGVKD. V lost 4 bases and J lost 7, with 10 bases in between. This CDR3 is 13 amino acids long. The CDR3 sequence: CAISVVDRGELFF. The DNA of the CDR3 is TGTGCCATCAGTGTGGTTGACCGCGGGGAGCTGTTTTTT.

V and J are TRBV15 and TRBJ2-5; 12 nucleotides match TRBD2. V trimming: 2 bases; J trimming: 5 bases; junction bases outside the gene matches: 3. Germline CDR1 LNHNV, CDR2 YYDKDF (reference sequence). The CDR3 has 15 residues. The CDR3 DNA reads TGTGCCACCAGCAGACTAGCGGGGGGGCCTGAGACCCAGTACTTC. The encoded protein is CATSRLAGGPETQYF.

This chain uses TRBV4-1 with TRBJ2-7; D is undetermined. V was trimmed by 1 base and J by 0 bases, leaving 10 bases between them. CDR1 and CDR2 (germline): MGHRA, YSYEKL. The CDR3 has 15 amino acids. CDR3 sequence: CASSQATTTSYEQYF. CDR3 nucleotides: TGCGCCAGCAGCCAAGCCACTACCACCTCCTACGAGCAGTACTTC.

This clone has just one count. The chain combines TRBV27 with TRBJ2-5; TRBD1 or TRBD2 may be the D gene (5 bases each). The CDR3 has 13 residues. CDR1 is MNHEY, CDR2 SMNVEV, per germline (reference sequence). V lost 5 bases to trimming and J lost 2 bases, with 9 bases between them. DNA of the CDR3: TGTGCCAGCAGTCTCGGGGCACAAGAGACCCAGTACTTC. It encodes CASSLGAQETQYF.

This chain joins TRBV10-1 and TRBJ1-2; no reliable D call. Trimming removed 1 base from V and 3 bases from J, with 15 bases in between. Germline V gene data show CDR1 as WNHNN and CDR2 as SYGVQD (reference sequence). The CDR3 totals 16 residues. The CDR3 here is CASSEWADPSYYGYTF. The CDR3 coding sequence is TGCGCCAGCAGTGAGTGGGCAGACCCGTCATACTATGGCTACACCTTC.

This clone was recorded only once. The chain has TRBV28 and TRBJ1-5; TRBD1 is a possible D gene (5 bases). CDR1 is MDHEN, CDR2 SYDVKM, per germline. The V end lost 3 bases, the J end lost 5 bases, and 20 bases lay between the germline ends. This CDR3 comprises 17 residues. CDR3 in amino acids: CASSFAFRVKGDQPQHF. In nucleotides, the CDR3 is TGTGCCAGCAGTTTTGCGTTCCGGGTTAAAGGGGATCAGCCCCAGCATTTT.

V and J are TRBV7-2 and TRBJ1-2, with 9 bases identical to TRBD1. Germline-derived CDR1 and CDR2 are SGHTA and FQGNSA. This CDR3 has 14 residues. V lost 5 bases and J lost 7; bases outside the gene matches: 8. The CDR3 DNA is TGTGCCAGCAGCCTCGGACAGGGGAGAAGTGGCTACACCTTC. Amino acids: CASSLGQGRSGYTF.